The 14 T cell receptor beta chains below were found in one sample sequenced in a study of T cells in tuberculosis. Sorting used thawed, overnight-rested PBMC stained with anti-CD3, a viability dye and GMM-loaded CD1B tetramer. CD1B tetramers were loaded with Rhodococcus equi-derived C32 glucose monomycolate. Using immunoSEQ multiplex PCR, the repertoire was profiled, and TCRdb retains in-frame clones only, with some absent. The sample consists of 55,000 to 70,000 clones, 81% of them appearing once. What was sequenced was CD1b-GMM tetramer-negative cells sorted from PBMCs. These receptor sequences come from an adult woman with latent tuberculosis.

CDR3 in DNA: TGTGCCAGCAGTTGGAGGACAGCCTACGAGCAGTACTTC. It translates to CASSWRTAYEQYF. V is TRBV27 and J is TRBJ2-7, with D tentatively TRBD1 (6 bases). Germline loops: CDR1 MNHEY, CDR2 SMNVEV (reference sequence). Trimming cost V 4 bases and J 2 bases, with 9 bases left between them. The length of the CDR3 is 13 residues.

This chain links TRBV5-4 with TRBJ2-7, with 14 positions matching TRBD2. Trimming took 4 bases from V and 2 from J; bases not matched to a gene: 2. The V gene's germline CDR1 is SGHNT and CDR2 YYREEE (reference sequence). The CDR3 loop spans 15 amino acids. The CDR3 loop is CASSGGLAGAYEQYF. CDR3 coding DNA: TGTGCCAGCAGCGGGGGACTAGCGGGGGCCTACGAGCAGTACTTC.

CDR3 DNA: TGCGCCAGCGAAATGGTTCAGGGAACAAGTGAGCAGTTCTTC. Its protein is CASEMVQGTSEQFF. The chain couples TRBV5-1 to TRBJ2-1; D is possibly TRBD1 (5 bases). The CDR3 sequence is 14 residues long. V was cut by 7 bases and J by 9 bases, with 20 bases left in between. In germline, CDR1 is SGHRS, CDR2 YFSETQ.

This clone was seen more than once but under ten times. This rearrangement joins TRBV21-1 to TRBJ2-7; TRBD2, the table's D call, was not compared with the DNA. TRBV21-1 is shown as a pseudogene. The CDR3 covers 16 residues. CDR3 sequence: CASSSPRKRHLYEQYF. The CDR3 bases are TGTGCCAGCAGCTCCCCAAGGAAGAGGCACCTCTACGAGCAGTACTTC.

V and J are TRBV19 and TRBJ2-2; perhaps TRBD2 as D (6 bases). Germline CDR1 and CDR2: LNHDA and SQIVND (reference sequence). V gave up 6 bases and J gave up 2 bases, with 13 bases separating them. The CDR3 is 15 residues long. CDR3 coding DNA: TGTGCCAGTAGACGCGGCGGGGATAACACCGGGGAGCTGTTTTTT. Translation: CASRRGGDNTGELFF.

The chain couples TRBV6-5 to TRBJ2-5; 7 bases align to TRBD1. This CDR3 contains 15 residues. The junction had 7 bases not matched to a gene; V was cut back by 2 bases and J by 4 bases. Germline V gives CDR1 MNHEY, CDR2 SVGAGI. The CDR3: CASSYQSYRGETQYF. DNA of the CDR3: TGTGCCAGCAGTTACCAATCCTACAGGGGAGAGACCCAGTACTTC.

The CDR3 sequence is CASRAGSNTGELFF. CDR3 DNA sequence: TGTGCCAGCAGGGCAGGGTCGAACACCGGGGAGCTGTTTTTT. This sequence joins TRBV6-1 and TRBJ2-2; tentatively, D is TRBD1 (5 bases). Germline loops: CDR1 MNHNS, CDR2 SASEGT. V lost 6 bases and J 0 bases, leaving 8 bases between the germline ends. The CDR3 extends over 14 amino acids.

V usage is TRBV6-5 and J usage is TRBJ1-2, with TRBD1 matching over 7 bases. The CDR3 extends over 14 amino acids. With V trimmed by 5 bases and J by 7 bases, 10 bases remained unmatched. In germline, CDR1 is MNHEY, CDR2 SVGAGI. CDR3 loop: CASSSPDRAGGYTF. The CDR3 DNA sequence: TGTGCCAGCAGTAGCCCCGACAGGGCCGGTGGCTACACCTTC.

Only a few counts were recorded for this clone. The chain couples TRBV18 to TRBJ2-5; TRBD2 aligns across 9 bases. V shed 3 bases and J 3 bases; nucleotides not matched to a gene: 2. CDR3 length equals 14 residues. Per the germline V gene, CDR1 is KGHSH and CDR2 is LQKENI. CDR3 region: CASSPASGKETQYF. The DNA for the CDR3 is TGTGCCAGCTCACCGGCTAGCGGGAAAGAGACCCAGTACTTC.

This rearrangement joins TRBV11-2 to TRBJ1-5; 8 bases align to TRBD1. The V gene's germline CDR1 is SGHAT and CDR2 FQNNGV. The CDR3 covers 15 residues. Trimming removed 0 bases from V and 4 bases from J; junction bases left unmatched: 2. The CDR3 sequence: CASSLDRGQNQPQHF. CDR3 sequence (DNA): TGTGCCAGCAGCTTAGACAGGGGGCAAAATCAGCCCCAGCATTTT.

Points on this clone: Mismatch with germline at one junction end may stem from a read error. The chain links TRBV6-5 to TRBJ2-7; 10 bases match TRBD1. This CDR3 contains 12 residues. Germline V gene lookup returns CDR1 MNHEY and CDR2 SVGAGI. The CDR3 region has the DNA TGTGCCAGCAGTTATGACAGGGGGCAGTGGGACTTC. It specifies CASSYDRGQWDF.

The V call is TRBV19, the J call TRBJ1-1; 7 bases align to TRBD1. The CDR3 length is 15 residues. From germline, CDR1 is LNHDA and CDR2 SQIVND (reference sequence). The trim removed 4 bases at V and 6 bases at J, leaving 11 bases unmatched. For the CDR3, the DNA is TGTGCCAGTAGTACAATCCGGGACAGCGGTCCTGAAGCTTTCTTT. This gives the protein CASSTIRDSGPEAFF.

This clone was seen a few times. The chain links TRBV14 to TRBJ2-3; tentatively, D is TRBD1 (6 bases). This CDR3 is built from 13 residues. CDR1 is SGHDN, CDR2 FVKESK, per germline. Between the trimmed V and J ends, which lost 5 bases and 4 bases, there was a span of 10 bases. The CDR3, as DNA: TGTGCCAGCAGCTTACAGGGACCAGATACGCAGTATTTT. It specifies CASSLQGPDTQYF.

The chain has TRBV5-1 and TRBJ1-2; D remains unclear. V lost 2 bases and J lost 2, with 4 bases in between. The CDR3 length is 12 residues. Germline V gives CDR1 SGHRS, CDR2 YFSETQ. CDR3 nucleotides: TGCGCCAGCAGCTTCTCGAACTATGGCTACACCTTC. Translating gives CASSFSNYGYTF.